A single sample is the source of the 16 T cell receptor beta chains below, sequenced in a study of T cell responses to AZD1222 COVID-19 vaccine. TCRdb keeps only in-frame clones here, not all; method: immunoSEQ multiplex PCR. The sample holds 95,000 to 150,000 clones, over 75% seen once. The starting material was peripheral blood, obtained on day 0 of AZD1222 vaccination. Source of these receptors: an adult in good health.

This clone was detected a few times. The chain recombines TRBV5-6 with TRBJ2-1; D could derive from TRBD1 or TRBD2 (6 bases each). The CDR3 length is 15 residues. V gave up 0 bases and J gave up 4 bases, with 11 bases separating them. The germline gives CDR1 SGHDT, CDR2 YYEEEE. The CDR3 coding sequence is TGTGCCAGCAGCTTGGACAGGGAGGCATACAATGAGCAGTTCTTC. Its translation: CASSLDREAYNEQFF.

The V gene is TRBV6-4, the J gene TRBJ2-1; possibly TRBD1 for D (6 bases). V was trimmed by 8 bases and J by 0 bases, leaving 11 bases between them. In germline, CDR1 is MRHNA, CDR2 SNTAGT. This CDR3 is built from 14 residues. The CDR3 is CASGWDISYNEQFF. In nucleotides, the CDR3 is TGTGCCAGCGGCTGGGACATCTCCTACAATGAGCAGTTCTTC.

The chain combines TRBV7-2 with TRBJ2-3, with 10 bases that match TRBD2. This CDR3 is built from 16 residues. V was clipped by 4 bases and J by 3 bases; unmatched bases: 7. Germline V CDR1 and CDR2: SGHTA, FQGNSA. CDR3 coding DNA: TGTGCCAGCAGCTCCACCACTAGCGGGAAAACAGATACGCAGTATTTT. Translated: CASSSTTSGKTDTQYF.

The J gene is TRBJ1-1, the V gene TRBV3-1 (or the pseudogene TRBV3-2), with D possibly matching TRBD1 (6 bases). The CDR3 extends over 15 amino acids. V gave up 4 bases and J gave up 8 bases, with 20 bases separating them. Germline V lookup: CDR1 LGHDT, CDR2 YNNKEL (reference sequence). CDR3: CASSLAGGRTLEAFF. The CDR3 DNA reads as TGTGCCAGCAGCCTGGCCGGGGGCAGGACCCTCGAAGCTTTCTTT.

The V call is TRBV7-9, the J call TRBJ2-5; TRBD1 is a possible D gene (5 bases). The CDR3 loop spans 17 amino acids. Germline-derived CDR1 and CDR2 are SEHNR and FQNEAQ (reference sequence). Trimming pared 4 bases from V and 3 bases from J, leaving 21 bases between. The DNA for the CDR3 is TGTGCCAGCAGCTCGAACACTGGGCGGCAGGGCGAAGAGACCCAGTACTTC. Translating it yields CASSSNTGRQGEETQYF.

The CDR3 sequence is CASSVKGAGDTQYF. The CDR3 nucleotides are TGTGCCAGCAGCGTAAAAGGGGCAGGGGATACGCAGTATTTT. This chain joins TRBV9 and TRBJ2-3; D may be TRBD1 (5 bases). The germline CDR1 and CDR2 sequences are SGDLS and YYNGEE. The CDR3 covers 14 residues. V was pared by 1 base and J by 6 bases, with 12 bases between.

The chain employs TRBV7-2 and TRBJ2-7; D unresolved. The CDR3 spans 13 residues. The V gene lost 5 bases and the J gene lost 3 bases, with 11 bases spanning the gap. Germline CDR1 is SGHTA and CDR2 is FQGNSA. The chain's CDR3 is CASSVRADYEQYF. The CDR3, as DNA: TGTGCCAGCAGCGTCCGGGCTGACTACGAGCAGTACTTC.

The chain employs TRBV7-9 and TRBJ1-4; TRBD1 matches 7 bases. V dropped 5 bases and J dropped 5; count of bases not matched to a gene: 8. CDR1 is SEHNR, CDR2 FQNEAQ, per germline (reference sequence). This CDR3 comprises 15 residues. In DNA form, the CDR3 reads TGTGCCAGCAGCCCGTGGGACAGTGAGAATGAAAAACTGTTTTTT. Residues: CASSPWDSENEKLFF.

DNA of the CDR3: TGTGCCAGCAGCTCCGACCGGGACGGGCAAGAGACCCAGTACTTC. The encoded protein is CASSSDRDGQETQYF. The chain recombines TRBV11-3 with TRBJ2-5; tentatively, D is TRBD1 or TRBD2 (5 bases each). V shed 4 bases and J shed 2 bases, with 14 bases lying between them. This CDR3 is 15 amino acids long. Looked up from germline, CDR1 is SGHNT and CDR2 is YENEEA.

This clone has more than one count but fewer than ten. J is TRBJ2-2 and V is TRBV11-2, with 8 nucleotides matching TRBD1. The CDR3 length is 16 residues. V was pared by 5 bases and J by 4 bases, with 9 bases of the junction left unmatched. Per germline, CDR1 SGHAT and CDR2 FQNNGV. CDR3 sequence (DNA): TGTGCCAGCAGCACCCGGGACAGGTCGGGCACCGGGGAGCTGTTTTTT. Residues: CASSTRDRSGTGELFF.

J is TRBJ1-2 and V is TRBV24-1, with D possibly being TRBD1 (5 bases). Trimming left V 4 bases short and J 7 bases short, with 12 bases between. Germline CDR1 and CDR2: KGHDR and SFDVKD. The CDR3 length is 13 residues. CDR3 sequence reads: CATSEKGYGGYTF. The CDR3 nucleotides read TGTGCCACCAGTGAGAAGGGGTATGGTGGCTACACCTTC.

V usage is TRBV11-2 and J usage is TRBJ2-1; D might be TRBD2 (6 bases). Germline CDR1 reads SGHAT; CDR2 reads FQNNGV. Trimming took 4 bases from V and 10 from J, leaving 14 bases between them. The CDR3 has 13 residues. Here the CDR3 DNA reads TGTGCCAGCAGCTCCTCAAGACTAGTCGAGCAGTTCTTC. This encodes CASSSSRLVEQFF.

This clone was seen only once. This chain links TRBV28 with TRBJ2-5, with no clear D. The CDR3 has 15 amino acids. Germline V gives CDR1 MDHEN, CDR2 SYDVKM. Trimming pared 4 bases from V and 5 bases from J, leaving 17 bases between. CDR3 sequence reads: CASSSLNRLEETQYF. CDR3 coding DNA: TGTGCCAGCAGTTCCCTTAACCGATTGGAGGAGACCCAGTACTTC.

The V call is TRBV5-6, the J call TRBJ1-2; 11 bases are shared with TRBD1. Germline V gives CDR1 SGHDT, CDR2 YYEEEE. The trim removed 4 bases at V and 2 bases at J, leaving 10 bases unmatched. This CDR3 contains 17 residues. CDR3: CASSNGQGAARNYGYTF. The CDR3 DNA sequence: TGTGCCAGCAGCAACGGACAGGGGGCCGCTCGGAACTATGGCTACACCTTC.

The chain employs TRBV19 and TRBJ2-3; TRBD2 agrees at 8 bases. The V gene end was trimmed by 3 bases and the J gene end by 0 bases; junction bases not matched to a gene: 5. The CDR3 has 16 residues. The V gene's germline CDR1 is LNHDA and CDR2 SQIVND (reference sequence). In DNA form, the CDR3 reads TGTGCCAGTAGTATGTTACTAGCGGCAAGCACAGATACGCAGTATTTT. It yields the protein CASSMLLAASTDTQYF.

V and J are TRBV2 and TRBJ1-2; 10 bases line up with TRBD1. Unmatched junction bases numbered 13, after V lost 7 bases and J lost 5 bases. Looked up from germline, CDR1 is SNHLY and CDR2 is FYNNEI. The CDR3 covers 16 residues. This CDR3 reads CASTLTGGAGRYGYTF. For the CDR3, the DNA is TGTGCCAGCACTCTGACAGGGGGCGCAGGGAGGTATGGCTACACCTTC.